This is a list of T cell receptor beta chains from one sample in a study of T cell changes during pregnancy in multiple sclerosis. Measured with immunoSEQ multiplex PCR; TCRdb has only the in-frame clones, and not every one. Here the sample spans about 55,000 clones, just under 90% being singletons. The sample consisted of CD4+ T cells from peripheral blood mononuclear cells, taken in the first trimester of pregnancy. The receptors derive from a female donor with multiple sclerosis, enrolled in a pregnancy study. Both conserved end residues are part of each CDR3. The order of the fields is J gene, D gene, V gene, CDR3 protein, CDR3 DNA. D genes are given only for firm matches.

j_gene: TRBJ2-5
d_gene: -
v_gene: TRBV11-3
CDR3aa: CASSREFQETQYF
CDR3nt: TGTGCCAGCAGCCGGGAGTTCCAAGAGACCCAGTACTTC

j_gene: TRBJ1-2
d_gene: -
v_gene: TRBV10-3
CDR3aa: CAIGRDDGYTF
CDR3nt: TGTGCCATCGGGCGGGACGATGGCTACACCTTC

j_gene: TRBJ1-2
d_gene: -
v_gene: TRBV14
CDR3aa: CASSQDRDYGYTF
CDR3nt: TGTGCCAGCAGCCAAGACAGGGACTATGGCTACACCTTC

j_gene: TRBJ2-5
d_gene: TRBD1
v_gene: TRBV9
CDR3aa: CASSVDRGWETQYF
CDR3nt: TGTGCCAGCAGCGTCGACAGGGGCTGGGAGACCCAGTACTTC

j_gene: TRBJ2-2
d_gene: TRBD1
v_gene: TRBV6-1
CDR3aa: CASLPGQGYTGELFF
CDR3nt: TGTGCCAGCCTACCGGGACAGGGATACACCGGGGAGCTGTTTTTT

j_gene: TRBJ1-3
d_gene: TRBD1
v_gene: TRBV28
CDR3aa: CASTQGARGNTIYF
CDR3nt: TGTGCCAGCACTCAGGGGGCGCGGGGAAACACCATATATTTT

j_gene: TRBJ1-1
d_gene: -
v_gene: TRBV11-3
CDR3aa: CASSLRRWAANTEAFF
CDR3nt: TGTGCCAGCAGCTTAAGGCGCTGGGCTGCGAACACTGAAGCTTTCTTT

j_gene: TRBJ2-7
d_gene: -
v_gene: TRBV29-1
CDR3aa: CSYRSSYEQYF
CDR3nt: TGCAGTTACAGGAGCTCCTACGAGCAGTACTTC

j_gene: TRBJ1-1
d_gene: TRBD1
v_gene: TRBV19
CDR3aa: CATIRQGDFSEAFF
CDR3nt: TGTGCCACTATCAGACAGGGTGATTTCTCTGAAGCTTTCTTT

j_gene: TRBJ2-1
d_gene: TRBD2
v_gene: TRBV7-2
CDR3aa: CASSLEGSGRQFF
CDR3nt: TGTGCCAGCAGCTTAGAGGGTAGCGGGAGGCAGTTCTTC

j_gene: TRBJ2-5
d_gene: TRBD1
v_gene: TRBV19
CDR3aa: CASNAVWGQNQETQYF
CDR3nt: TGTGCCAGTAATGCTGTTTGGGGACAGAACCAAGAGACCCAGTACTTC

j_gene: TRBJ2-1
d_gene: -
v_gene: TRBV9
CDR3aa: CASSAQGGGEQFF
CDR3nt: TGTGCCAGCAGCGCCCAGGGAGGCGGCGAGCAGTTCTTC

j_gene: TRBJ2-3
d_gene: -
v_gene: TRBV7-3
CDR3aa: CASSSHQGTDTQYF
CDR3nt: TGTGCCAGCAGCTCTCACCAGGGAACAGATACGCAGTATTTT

j_gene: TRBJ2-7
d_gene: TRBD1
v_gene: TRBV6-6
CDR3aa: CASSPPGQGGTYEQYF
CDR3nt: TGTGCCAGCAGCCCACCCGGACAGGGGGGGACCTACGAGCAGTACTTC

j_gene: TRBJ1-6
d_gene: TRBD1
v_gene: TRBV6-6
CDR3aa: CASSPNDRVSSPLHF
CDR3nt: TGTGCCAGCAGCCCTAATGACAGGGTCTCATCACCCCTCCACTTT

j_gene: TRBJ2-5
d_gene: -
v_gene: TRBV13
CDR3aa: CASSFRQGGETQYF
CDR3nt: TGTGCCAGCAGTTTCCGGCAGGGCGGAGAGACCCAGTACTTC

j_gene: TRBJ1-1
d_gene: TRBD1
v_gene: TRBV14
CDR3aa: CASSQRTGLNTEAFF
CDR3nt: TGTGCCAGCAGCCAGAGGACAGGGTTGAACACTGAAGCTTTCTTT

j_gene: TRBJ2-1
d_gene: TRBD2
v_gene: TRBV5-4
CDR3aa: CASSLWSSGGYEQFF
CDR3nt: TGTGCCAGCAGCTTGTGGTCTAGCGGGGGGTATGAGCAGTTCTTC

j_gene: TRBJ2-3
d_gene: -
v_gene: TRBV4-2
CDR3aa: CASSQDQGAGDEDTQYF
CDR3nt: TGTGCCAGCAGCCAAGATCAAGGGGCAGGGGATGAAGATACGCAGTATTTT

j_gene: TRBJ2-4
d_gene: TRBD2
v_gene: TRBV18
CDR3aa: CASSPFWSSGGPGSKNIQYF
CDR3nt: TGTGCCAGCTCACCATTCTGGTCTAGCGGGGGGCCCGGGTCCAAAAACATTCAGTACTTC

j_gene: TRBJ2-5
d_gene: -
v_gene: TRBV4-1
CDR3aa: CASSQVGFLARGGQETQYF
CDR3nt: TGCGCCAGCAGCCAAGTGGGTTTTCTAGCCCGCGGAGGACAAGAGACCCAGTACTTC

j_gene: TRBJ2-1
d_gene: -
v_gene: TRBV29-1
CDR3aa: CSVEVGAGVSCNEQFF
CDR3nt: TGCAGCGTTGAGGTGGGGGCGGGCGTTTCCTGCAATGAGCAGTTCTTC

j_gene: TRBJ1-1
d_gene: -
v_gene: TRBV19
CDR3aa: CASSQSGVSTEAFF
CDR3nt: TGTGCCAGTAGTCAGTCAGGGGTTAGCACTGAAGCTTTCTTT

j_gene: TRBJ2-3
d_gene: TRBD2
v_gene: TRBV11-2
CDR3aa: CASRRGSGGAEDTQYF
CDR3nt: TGTGCCAGCAGGCGAGGGAGCGGGGGGGCTGAGGATACGCAGTATTTT

j_gene: TRBJ2-2
d_gene: TRBD2
v_gene: TRBV6-5
CDR3aa: CASSRGGAKAGELFF
CDR3nt: TGTGCCAGCAGTCGCGGGGGGGCTAAGGCCGGGGAGCTGTTTTTT

j_gene: TRBJ2-5
d_gene: -
v_gene: TRBV7-9
CDR3aa: CASSLAGGVETQYF
CDR3nt: TGTGCCAGCAGCTTAGCGGGTGGAGTGGAGACCCAGTACTTC

j_gene: TRBJ2-1
d_gene: TRBD2
v_gene: TRBV27
CDR3aa: CASSSWGGTAGKQFF
CDR3nt: TGTGCCAGCAGTTCCTGGGGGGGTACGGCGGGGAAGCAGTTCTTC

j_gene: TRBJ1-5
d_gene: TRBD1
v_gene: TRBV19
CDR3aa: CASSLGQGGNQPQHF
CDR3nt: TGTGCCAGTAGCCTTGGACAGGGGGGCAATCAGCCCCAGCATTTT

j_gene: TRBJ1-1
d_gene: TRBD1
v_gene: TRBV18
CDR3aa: CASSPSGTGNTEAFF
CDR3nt: TGTGCCAGCTCACCATCCGGGACAGGTAACACTGAAGCTTTCTTT